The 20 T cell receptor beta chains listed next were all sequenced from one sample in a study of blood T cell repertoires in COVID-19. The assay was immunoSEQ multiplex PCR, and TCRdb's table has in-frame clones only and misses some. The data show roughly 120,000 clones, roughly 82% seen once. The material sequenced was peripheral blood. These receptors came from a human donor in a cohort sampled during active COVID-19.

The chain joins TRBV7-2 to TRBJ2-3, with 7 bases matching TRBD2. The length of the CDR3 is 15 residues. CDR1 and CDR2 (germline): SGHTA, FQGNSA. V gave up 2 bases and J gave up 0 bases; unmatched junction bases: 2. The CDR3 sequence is CASSLLSGSTDTQYF. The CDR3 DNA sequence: TGTGCCAGCAGCTTACTTAGCGGGAGCACAGATACGCAGTATTTT.

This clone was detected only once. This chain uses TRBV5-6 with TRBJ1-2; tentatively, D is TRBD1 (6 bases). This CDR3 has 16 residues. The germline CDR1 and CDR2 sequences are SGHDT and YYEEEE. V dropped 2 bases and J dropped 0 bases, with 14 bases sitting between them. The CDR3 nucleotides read TGTGCCAGCAGCTTCGTACAGGGCTCAACTAACTATGGCTACACCTTC. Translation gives CASSFVQGSTNYGYTF.

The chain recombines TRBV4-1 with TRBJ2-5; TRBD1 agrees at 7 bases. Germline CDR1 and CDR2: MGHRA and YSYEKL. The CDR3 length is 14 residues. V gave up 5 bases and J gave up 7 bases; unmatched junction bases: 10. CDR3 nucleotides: TGCGCCAGCAGCACCCTACAGGGGACGGGGACCCAGTACTTC. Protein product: CASSTLQGTGTQYF.

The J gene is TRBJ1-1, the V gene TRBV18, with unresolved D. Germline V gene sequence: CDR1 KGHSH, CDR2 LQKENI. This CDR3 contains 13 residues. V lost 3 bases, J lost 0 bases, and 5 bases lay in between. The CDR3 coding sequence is TGTGCCAGCTCACCCCTAATGAACACTGAAGCTTTCTTT. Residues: CASSPLMNTEAFF.

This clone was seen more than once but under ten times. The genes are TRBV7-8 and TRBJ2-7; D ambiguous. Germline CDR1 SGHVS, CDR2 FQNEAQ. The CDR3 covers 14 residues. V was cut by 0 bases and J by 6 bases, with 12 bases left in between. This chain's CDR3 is CASSLAVLTREQYF. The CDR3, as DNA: TGTGCCAGCAGCTTAGCCGTCCTTACTCGCGAGCAGTACTTC.

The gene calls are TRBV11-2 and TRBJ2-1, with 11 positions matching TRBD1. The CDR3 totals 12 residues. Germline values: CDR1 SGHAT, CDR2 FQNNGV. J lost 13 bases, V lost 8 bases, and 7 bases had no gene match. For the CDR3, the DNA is TGTGCCAGCGACAGGACAGGGGGCTCTCAGTTCTTC. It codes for CASDRTGGSQFF.

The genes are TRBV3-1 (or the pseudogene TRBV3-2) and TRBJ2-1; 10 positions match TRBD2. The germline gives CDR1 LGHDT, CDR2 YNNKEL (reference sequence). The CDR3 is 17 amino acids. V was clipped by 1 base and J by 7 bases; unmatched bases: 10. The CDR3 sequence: CASSQVPAGGPTNEQFF. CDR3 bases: TGTGCCAGCAGCCAAGTTCCAGCGGGAGGGCCGACTAATGAGCAGTTCTTC.

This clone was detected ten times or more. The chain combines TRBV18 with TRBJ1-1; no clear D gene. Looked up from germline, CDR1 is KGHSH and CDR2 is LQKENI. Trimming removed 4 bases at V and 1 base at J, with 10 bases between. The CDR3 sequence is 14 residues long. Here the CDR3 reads CASSQQNTNTEAFF. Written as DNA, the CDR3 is TGTGCCAGCTCACAACAGAATACGAACACTGAAGCTTTCTTT.

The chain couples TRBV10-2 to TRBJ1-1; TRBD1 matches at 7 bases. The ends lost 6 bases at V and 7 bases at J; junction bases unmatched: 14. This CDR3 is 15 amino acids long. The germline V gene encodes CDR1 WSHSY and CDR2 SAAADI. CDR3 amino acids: CASRRKGAVMGEAFF. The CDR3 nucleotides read TGCGCCAGCAGGAGAAAGGGGGCTGTGATGGGTGAAGCTTTCTTT.

The CDR3 region has the DNA TGTGCCAGCAGCTTAGAACAACATAATTCACCCCTCCACTTT. Residues: CASSLEQHNSPLHF. The chain carries TRBV7-9 and TRBJ1-6; the D is unclear. V dropped 1 base and J dropped 5 bases, with 6 bases sitting between them. The CDR3 is made up of 14 amino acids. Germline V gene data show CDR1 as SEHNR and CDR2 as FQNEAQ (reference sequence).

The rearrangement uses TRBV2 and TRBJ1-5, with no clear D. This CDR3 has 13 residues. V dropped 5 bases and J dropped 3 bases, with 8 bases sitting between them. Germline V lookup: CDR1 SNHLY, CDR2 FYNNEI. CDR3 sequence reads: CASSITDNQPQHF. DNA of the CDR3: TGTGCCAGCAGTATCACAGACAATCAGCCCCAGCATTTT.

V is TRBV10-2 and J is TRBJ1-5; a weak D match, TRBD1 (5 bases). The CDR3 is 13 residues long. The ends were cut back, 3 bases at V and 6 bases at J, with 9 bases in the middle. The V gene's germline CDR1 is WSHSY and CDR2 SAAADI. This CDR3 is CASSEGEGQPQHF. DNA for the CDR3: TGCGCCAGCAGTGAAGGGGAAGGTCAGCCCCAGCATTTT.

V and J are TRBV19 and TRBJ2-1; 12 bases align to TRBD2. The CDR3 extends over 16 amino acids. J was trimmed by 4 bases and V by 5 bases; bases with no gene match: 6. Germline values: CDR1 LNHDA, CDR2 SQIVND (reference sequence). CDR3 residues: CASSPTGTSGYNEQFF. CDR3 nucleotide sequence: TGTGCCAGTAGTCCGACCGGGACTAGCGGGTACAATGAGCAGTTCTTC.

The CDR3 loop reads CASSPTRLAGGLTDTQYF. CDR3 nucleotides: TGTGCCAGCAGCCCCACCCGACTAGCGGGAGGGCTCACAGATACGCAGTATTTT. The chain is built from TRBV11-2 and TRBJ2-3; the match to TRBD2 covers 14 bases. Germline V CDR1 and CDR2: SGHAT, FQNNGV. Germline trimming cut 5 bases from V and 2 bases from J; bases unmatched to any gene: 9. The CDR3 loop spans 18 amino acids. Full variable domain (remainder filled in from reference TRBV11-2 and TRBJ2-3): EAGVAQSPRYKIIEKRQSVAFWCNPISGHATLYWYQQILGQGPKLLIQFQNNGVVDDSQLPKDRFSAERLKGVDSTLKIQPAKLEDSAVYLCASSPTRLAGGLTDTQYFGPGTRLTVL.

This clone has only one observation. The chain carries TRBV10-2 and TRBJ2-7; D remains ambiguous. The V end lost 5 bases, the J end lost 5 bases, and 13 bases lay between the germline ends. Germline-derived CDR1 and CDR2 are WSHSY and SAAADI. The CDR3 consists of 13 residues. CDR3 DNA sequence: TGCGCCAGCAGTAAGACTCAACCTAACGAGCAGTACTTC. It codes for CASSKTQPNEQYF.

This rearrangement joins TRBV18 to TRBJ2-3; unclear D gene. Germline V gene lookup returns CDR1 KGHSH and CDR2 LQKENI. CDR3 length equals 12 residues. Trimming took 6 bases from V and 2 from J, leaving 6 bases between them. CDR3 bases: TGTGCCAGCTCCCGGTACACAGATACGCAGTATTTT. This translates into CASSRYTDTQYF. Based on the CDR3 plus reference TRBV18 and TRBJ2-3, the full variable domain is NAGVMQNPRHLVRRRGQEARLRCSPMKGHSHVYWYRQLPEEGLKFMVYLQKENIIDESGMPKERFSAEFPKEGPSILRIQQVVRGDSAAYFCASSRYTDTQYFGPGTRLTVL.

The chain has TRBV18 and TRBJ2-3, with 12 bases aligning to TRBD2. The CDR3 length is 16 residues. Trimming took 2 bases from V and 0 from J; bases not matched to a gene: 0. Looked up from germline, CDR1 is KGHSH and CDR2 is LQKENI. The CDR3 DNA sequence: TGTGCCAGCTCACCAGGGACTAGCGGGAGCACAGATACGCAGTATTTT. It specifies CASSPGTSGSTDTQYF.

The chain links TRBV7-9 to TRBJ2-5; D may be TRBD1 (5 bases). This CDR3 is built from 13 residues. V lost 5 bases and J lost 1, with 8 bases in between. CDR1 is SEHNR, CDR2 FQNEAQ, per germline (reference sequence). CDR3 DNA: TGTGCCAGCAGCCTGACAGTCCAAGAGACCCAGTACTTC. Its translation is CASSLTVQETQYF.

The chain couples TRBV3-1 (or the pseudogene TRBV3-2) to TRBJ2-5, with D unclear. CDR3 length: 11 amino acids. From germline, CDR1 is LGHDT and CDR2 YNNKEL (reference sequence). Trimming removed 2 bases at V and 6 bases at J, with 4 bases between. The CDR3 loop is CASSQIKTQYF. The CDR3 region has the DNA TGTGCCAGCAGCCAAATTAAGACCCAGTACTTC.

CDR3 bases: TGTGCCAGCACCCCGTGGGCGGGGATCACAGATACGCAGTATTTT. Translating it yields CASTPWAGITDTQYF. The chain is built from TRBV6-5 and TRBJ2-3; weak D call: TRBD2 (6 bases). V was cut by 7 bases and J by 2 bases, with 16 bases left in between. The germline CDR1 and CDR2 sequences are MNHEY and SVGAGI. The CDR3 is made up of 15 amino acids.